Sequencing of this T cell receptor beta chain was carried out in a study of CD8+CD57+ T cells in acquired aplastic anemia (dated by TCRdb to the late 2010s). Context from the whole study: On average, sorted CD4+ and CD8+ cells yielded about 3 ug of extracted DNA, with a range of about 0.17 to 27.4 ug. CD8+CD57+ expansion was defined as a frequency above the mean frequency observed in healthy subjects. Broader findings and caveats from the paper: CD8+ Simpson's diversity did not differ significantly between patients and healthy controls (P=0.060). Although roughly 29 CD8+ CDR3 sequences were shared by patients and controls, these sequences appeared highly expressed in patients and within the immunodominant clones of patients.

Profiling of TCR beta VDJ combinations and CDR3 sequences used genomic DNA as the template. An Illumina HiSeq 2000 was the platform used for TCR repertoire sequencing. The authors' pipeline ran thus. TRBV/TRBJ rearrangement plots, CDR3 size and DJ length profiles, and Simpson's diversity index were used to assess repertoires. The most abundant DNA sequence in the deep sequencing data was taken as the immunodominant clone. CDR3 amino acid sequences were checked for sharing between subjects and were compared against published repertoires and the VDJdb database. TCRdb reprocessed the public reads (quality trimming at Q25 with fastp, clone calling with MiXCR) and kept in-frame beta chains. Here each entry gathers all rows of one CDR3 protein and keeps the most common genes and DNA. In this record, the V and J calls reflect TCRdb's handling and not the investigators' own analysis. The table for this sample lists 200,000 to 300,000 distinct CDR3 sequences; roughly 82% of them were counted only once. The ten largest account for approximately 42% of the sample.

The patients picked for sequencing were ones in whom flow cytometry had shown an expansion of CD8+CD57+ cells. Every patient had a diagnosis of severe acquired aplastic anemia based on International Study of Aplastic Anemia and Agranulocytosis and Camitta criteria. At the time blood was sampled, none of the patients had received any therapy. TCR repertoires of sorted CD4+ and CD8+ blood T cells from severe aplastic anemia patients and healthy subjects were deep-sequenced in the study. Patients were enrolled under clinicaltrials.gov protocols 00001620, 01623167, 00001397, 00071045, 00081523 and 00961064 in the USA. Ficoll-Paque density gradient centrifugation was used to isolate peripheral blood mononuclear cells. CD4+ and CD8+ T cells were sorted by FACS or magnetic beads before DNA extraction. CDR1 is given as SNHLY and CDR2 as FYNNEI, both from the germline V gene. The CDR3 runs 10 residues from the cysteine to the phenylalanine. Only the CDR3 DNA stays, 30 bases, in frame from base 1. V loses 8 bases of germline sequence and J loses 5 bases, and the interval between the two ends is 6 bases.

In regard to this clonotype: Its antigen is unknown. Per-base quality was not reported, and no clone a single base away is much larger than it.

This TCR was recovered from a human donor with aplastic anemia. Recombination linked TRBV2 to TRBJ1-2, with the D gene not clear enough to name. Material: sorted CD4+, CD8+, or CD8+CD57+ T cells (not recorded which) from PBMCs. Here the CDR3 is given as CASWVYGYTF. The sequence in DNA is TGTGCCAGCTGGGTGTATGGCTACACCTTC.